This TCR beta chain originates from a study of shared clonotypes between healthy human individuals (dated by TCRdb to the early 2020s). Looking at the study overall: A couple of women and a few men aged 18 to 49 years were included in the cohort. The study deeply sequenced blood TCR repertoires of about 5 healthy adults to estimate repertoire size and the extent of clonotype sharing between individuals. For each donor, CD4 naive and CD4 memory were each run on three plates, CD8 naive on two plates, and CD8 memory on one plate. To increase sequencing depth and limit assay-specific biases, different laboratories used diverse techniques to prepare libraries and sequence TCR repertoires. Per donor, leukapheresis produced somewhere between about 0.94 and 9 billion PBMCs.

Using the deep immunoSEQ assay, multiplex PCR amplified TCR CDR3 regions from genomic DNA. For each cell subset, the extracted genomic DNA was distributed evenly across all wells of several immunoSEQ 96-well plates, and each plate served as one replicate. Each replicate PCR for sorted subsets received about 180 ng genomic DNA, equal to some 32,000 T cell genomes. The purified libraries were quantified using a Qubit 3.0 fluorometer, sized with a Bioanalyzer 2100, and then quantified again using the KAPA Library Quantification kit. Every immunoSEQ 96-well plate was sequenced on a dedicated single-read 150-cycle Illumina NextSeq 550 flow cell. The paper's data handling went like this. Because the immunoSEQ output held only junctional sequences and lacked quality scores, the filtering could not match the filtering applied to full-length reads. Sequences were annotated with PyIR, a Python wrapper for IgBLAST v1.9, using IMGT germline references to assign V/J genes and CDR3. Any read was removed if the V/J assignment was weak (E-value above 1e-6), the CDR3 was missing, or the read contained stop codons, out-of-frame junctions, or ambiguous translated residues. V3J clonotypes were defined by identical inferred V gene, J gene, and CDR3 amino acid sequence. Percentage overlap between repertoires was computed as shared unique clonotypes divided by the size of the smaller repertoire. Richness of each repertoire was evaluated using RTK rarefaction, the Chao1 estimator, and Recon v2.1 estimates of unobserved clonotypes. For all TCRbeta clonotypes obtained by the gDNA method from four donors, generation probabilities were computed with OLGA. TCRdb stores this immuneACCESS table with in-frame sequences only. Part of the clones is absent; in the studies checked, under half of the shortfall reflects unresolved V genes, and no reason is known for the rest. V and J calls and clone size are given by that table; D and trimming were obtained from the DNA. The sample table shows more than 1,200,000 clones, and less than 99% are seen once. About 0.34% of the sample lies in the top ten.

Here V drops 7 bases and J drops 3 bases, and the junction holds 8 bases not matched to any gene. From its cysteine to its phenylalanine, the CDR3 spans 16 amino acids. The CDR3 DNA has 48 bases and is translated from base 1. From a lookup of the germline V gene, CDR1 and CDR2 are MDHEN and SYDVKM. What the research found in general, with its limitations: The small number of donors limited the genetic and exposure-history diversity represented. Rarefaction of sorted-subset datasets indicated incomplete sequencing despite the large sequencing depth. Clonotypes shared by all four sorted-subset donors showed higher generation probabilities than non-shared clonotypes. Larger estimated clonotype richness was generally found for naive subsets than for memory subsets. About 5% of naive CD4, 3.5% of naive CD8, approximately 2% of memory CD4, and more than 0.35% of memory CD8 clonotypes were shared across a handful of donors. Sampling was restricted to blood, and TCR repertoires in tissues likely differ from the TCR repertoires found in blood. Pairwise subsampling indicated that sequencing depth was expected to affect the degree of clonotype sharing among donors.

In the case of this clone: Its antigen has not been determined. Base qualities are not provided; no much larger clone lies one nucleotide away.

The donors were healthy, HIV-negative adults with no recently reported acute infections or vaccinations. Only Caucasian adults living in Nashville, Tennessee, USA were represented among the donors. CD4+ T cells were enriched by magnetic negative selection, after which naive cells were positively selected on CD45RA and the negative fraction was taken as the memory subset. Blood was collected by leukapheresis, and PBMCs were isolated by Ficoll-Histopaque density gradient centrifugation and then cryopreserved in liquid nitrogen vapor phase. Analytical flow cytometry was used to check the purity and quantity of every magnetically sorted T cell population. Genomic DNA was isolated from each sorted fraction and quantified by UV absorbance on a Nanodrop 2000c.

The material sequenced was naive CD4+ T cells sorted from blood. The sample's cell subset or site label is to be understood as: CD45RA+ positively selected. The sequence joins TRBV28 to TRBJ2-2; TRBD2 matches 10 bases in the middle. The source is a man aged 25 to 45 in good health. This receptor carries the CDR3 CASMERTSGHTGELFF. DNA sequence: TGTGCCAGCATGGAACGGACTAGCGGTCACACCGGGGAGCTGTTTTTT.